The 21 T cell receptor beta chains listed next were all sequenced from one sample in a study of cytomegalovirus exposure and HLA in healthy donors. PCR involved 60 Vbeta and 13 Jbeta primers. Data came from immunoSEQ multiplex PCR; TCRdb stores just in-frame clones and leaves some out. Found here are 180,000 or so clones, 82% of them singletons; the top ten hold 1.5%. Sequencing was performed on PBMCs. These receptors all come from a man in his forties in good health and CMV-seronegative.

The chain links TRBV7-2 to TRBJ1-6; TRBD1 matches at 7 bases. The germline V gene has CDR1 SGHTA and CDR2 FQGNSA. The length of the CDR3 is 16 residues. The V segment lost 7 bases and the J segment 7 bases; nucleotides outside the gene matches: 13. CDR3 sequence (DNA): TGTGCCAGCACCCCCCAGGGGGGCGCTCCGAATTCACCCCTCCACTTT. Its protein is CASTPQGGAPNSPLHF.

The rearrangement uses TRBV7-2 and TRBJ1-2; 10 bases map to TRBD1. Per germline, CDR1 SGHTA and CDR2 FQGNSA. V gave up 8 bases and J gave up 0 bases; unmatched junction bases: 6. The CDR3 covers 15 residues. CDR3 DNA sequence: TGTGCCAGCGAGACAGGGGGCACCTCTAACTATGGCTACACCTTC. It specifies CASETGGTSNYGYTF. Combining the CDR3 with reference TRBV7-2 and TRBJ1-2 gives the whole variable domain GAGVSQSPSNKVTEKGKDVELRCDPISGHTALYWYRQSLGQGLEFLIYFQGNSAPDKSGLPSDRFSAERTGGSVSTLTIQRTQQEDSAVYLCASETGGTSNYGYTFGSGTRLTVV.

The CDR3 region has the DNA TGTGCCAGCAGTTACTCCCCCGACGAGCAGTACTTC. This encodes CASSYSPDEQYF. The J gene is TRBJ2-7, the V gene TRBV6-6; D unclear. CDR3 size: 12 residues. The germline CDR1 and CDR2 sequences are MNHNY and SVGAGI (reference sequence). V was trimmed by 0 bases and J by 5 bases, leaving 5 bases between them.

CDR3 nucleotide sequence: TGCGCCAGCAGCCAAGCCCTTCGACAGGAATGGTACACTGAAGCTTTCTTT. It encodes CASSQALRQEWYTEAFF. This rearrangement joins TRBV4-1 to TRBJ1-1; TRBD1 might be the D (6 bases). V was cut by 1 base and J by 3 bases, with 18 bases left in between. The length of the CDR3 is 17 residues. Germline V gives CDR1 MGHRA, CDR2 YSYEKL.

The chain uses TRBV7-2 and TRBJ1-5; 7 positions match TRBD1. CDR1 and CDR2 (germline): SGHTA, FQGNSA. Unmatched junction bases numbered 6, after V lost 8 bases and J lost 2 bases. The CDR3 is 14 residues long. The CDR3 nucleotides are TGTGCCAGCGGCAGGGGGGATGGCAATCAGCCCCAGCATTTT. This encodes CASGRGDGNQPQHF.

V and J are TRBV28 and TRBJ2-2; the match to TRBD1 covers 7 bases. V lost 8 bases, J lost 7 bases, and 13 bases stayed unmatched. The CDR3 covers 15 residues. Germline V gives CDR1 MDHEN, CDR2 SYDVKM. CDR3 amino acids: CASLRGGEGNGELFF. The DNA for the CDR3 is TGTGCCAGCCTCCGAGGGGGCGAAGGAAACGGGGAGCTGTTTTTT.

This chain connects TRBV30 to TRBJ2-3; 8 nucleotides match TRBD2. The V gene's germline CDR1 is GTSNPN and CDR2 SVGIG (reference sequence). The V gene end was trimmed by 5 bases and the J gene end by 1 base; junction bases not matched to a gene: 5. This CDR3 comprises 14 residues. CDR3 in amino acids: CAWGLASRTDTQYF. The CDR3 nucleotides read TGTGCCTGGGGACTAGCCAGCCGCACAGATACGCAGTATTTT.

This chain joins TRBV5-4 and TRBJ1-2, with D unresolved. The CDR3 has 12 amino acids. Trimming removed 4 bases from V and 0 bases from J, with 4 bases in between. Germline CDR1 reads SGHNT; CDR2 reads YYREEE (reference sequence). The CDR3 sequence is CASSVANYGYTF. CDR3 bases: TGTGCCAGCAGCGTAGCTAACTATGGCTACACCTTC.

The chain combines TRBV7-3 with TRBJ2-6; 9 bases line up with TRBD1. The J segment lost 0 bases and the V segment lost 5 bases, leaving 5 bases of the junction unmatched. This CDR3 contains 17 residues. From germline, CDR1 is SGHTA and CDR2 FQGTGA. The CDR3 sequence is CASSGGQGFSGANVLTF. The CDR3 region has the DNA TGTGCCAGCAGCGGGGGACAGGGCTTCTCTGGGGCCAACGTCCTGACTTTC.

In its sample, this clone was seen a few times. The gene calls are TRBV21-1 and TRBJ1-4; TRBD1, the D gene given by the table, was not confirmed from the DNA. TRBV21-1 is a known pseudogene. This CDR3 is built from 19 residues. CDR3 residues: CASSKNGRRGGTGVEKLFF. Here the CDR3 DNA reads TGTGCCAGCAGCAAGAATGGGCGTAGAGGTGGGACAGGGGTCGAAAAACTGTTTTTT.

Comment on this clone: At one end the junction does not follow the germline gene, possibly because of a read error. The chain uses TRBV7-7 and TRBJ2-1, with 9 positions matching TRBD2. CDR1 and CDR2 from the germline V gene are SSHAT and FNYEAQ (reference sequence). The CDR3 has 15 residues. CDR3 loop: CASSLGTSGFYEQFF. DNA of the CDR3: TGTGCTAGCAGCTTAGGTACTAGCGGGTTCTATGAGCAGTTCTTC.

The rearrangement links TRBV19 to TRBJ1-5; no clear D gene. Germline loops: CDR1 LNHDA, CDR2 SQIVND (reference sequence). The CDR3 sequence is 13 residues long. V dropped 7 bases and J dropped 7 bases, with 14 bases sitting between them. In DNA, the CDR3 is TGTGCCAGTAACCCCCGAGCGAACCAGCCCCAGCATTTT. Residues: CASNPRANQPQHF.

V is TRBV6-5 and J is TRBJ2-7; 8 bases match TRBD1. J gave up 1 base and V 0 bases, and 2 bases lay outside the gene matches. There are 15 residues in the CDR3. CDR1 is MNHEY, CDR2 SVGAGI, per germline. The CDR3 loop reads CASSYSTGVSYEQYF. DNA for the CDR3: TGTGCCAGCAGTTACTCGACAGGGGTTTCCTACGAGCAGTACTTC.

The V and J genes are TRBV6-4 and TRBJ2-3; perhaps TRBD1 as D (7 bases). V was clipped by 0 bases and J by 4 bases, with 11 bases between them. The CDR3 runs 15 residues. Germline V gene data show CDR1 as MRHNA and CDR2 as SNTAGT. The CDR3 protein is CASSDSWRGPDTQYF. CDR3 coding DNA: TGTGCCAGCAGTGACTCATGGAGGGGGCCAGATACGCAGTATTTT.

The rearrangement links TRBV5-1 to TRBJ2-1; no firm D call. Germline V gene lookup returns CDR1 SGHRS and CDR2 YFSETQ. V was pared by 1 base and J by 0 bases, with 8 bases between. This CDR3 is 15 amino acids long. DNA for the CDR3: TGCGCCAGCAGCTTGACAGTCAGCTCCTACAATGAGCAGTTCTTC. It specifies CASSLTVSSYNEQFF.

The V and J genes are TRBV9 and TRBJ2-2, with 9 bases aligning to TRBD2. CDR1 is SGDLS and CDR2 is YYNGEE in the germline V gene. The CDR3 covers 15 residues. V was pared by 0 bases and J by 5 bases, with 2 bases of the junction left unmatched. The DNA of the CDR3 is TGTGCCAGCAGCGTAGAGCTAGCGGGGACCGGGGAGCTGTTTTTT. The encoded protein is CASSVELAGTGELFF.

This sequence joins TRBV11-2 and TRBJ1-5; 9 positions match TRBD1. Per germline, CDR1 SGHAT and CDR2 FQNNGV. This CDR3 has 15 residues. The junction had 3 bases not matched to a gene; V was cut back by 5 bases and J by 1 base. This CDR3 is CASSPGTGSNQPQHF. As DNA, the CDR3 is TGTGCCAGCAGCCCGGGGACAGGGAGCAATCAGCCCCAGCATTTT.

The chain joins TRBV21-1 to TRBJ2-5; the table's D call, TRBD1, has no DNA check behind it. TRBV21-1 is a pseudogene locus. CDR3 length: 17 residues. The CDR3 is CASSKGCGTGGRKTQYF. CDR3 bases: TGTGCCAGCAGCAAAGGTTGTGGGACAGGGGGCCGCAAGACCCAGTACTTC.

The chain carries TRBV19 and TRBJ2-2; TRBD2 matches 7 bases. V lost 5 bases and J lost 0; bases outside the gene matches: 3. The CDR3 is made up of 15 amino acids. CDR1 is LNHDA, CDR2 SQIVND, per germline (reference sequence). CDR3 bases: TGTGCCAGTAGTTCCGGGGGGACGAACACCGGGGAGCTGTTTTTT. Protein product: CASSSGGTNTGELFF.

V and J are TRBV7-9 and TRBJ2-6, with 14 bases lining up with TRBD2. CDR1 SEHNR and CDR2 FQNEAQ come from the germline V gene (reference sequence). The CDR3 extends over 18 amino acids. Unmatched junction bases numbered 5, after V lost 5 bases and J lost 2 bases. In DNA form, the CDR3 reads TGTGCCAGCAGCGAGGGACTAGCGGGAGCGGCTGGGGCCAACGTCCTGACTTTC. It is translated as CASSEGLAGAAGANVLTF.

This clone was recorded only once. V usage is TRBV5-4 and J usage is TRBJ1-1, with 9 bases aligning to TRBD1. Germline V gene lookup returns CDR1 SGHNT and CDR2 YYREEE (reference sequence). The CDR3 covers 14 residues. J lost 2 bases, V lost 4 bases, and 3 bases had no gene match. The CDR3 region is CASSPDRGNTEAFF. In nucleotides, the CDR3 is TGTGCCAGCAGCCCGGACAGGGGTAACACTGAAGCTTTCTTT.